This is a list of T cell receptor beta chains from one sample in a study of blood T cell repertoires in COVID-19. This table comes from immunoSEQ multiplex PCR, and its TCRdb copy is limited to in-frame clones, with some not included. This table holds some 100,000 clones, roughly 90% found once. Sequenced material: peripheral blood. The receptors here all came from a man aged 30 to 45 in a cohort sampled during active COVID-19. Each CDR3 is given with its conserved first and last residue. The D gene is left open where the match is weak. Only some rows state a clone size, as once, few, many or a class for expanded clones.

- TRBJ2-2 TRBD1 TRBV7-9 CASSPRGTDTGELFF TGTGCCAGCAGCCCCAGGGGGACGGACACCGGGGAGCTGTTTTTT
- TRBJ2-5 - TRBV9 CASSVDSSGKETQYF TGTGCCAGCAGCGTAGATAGCTCAGGGAAAGAGACCCAGTACTTC
once TRBJ2-1 TRBD1 TRBV5-1 CASSPGTGTGNEQFF TGCGCCAGCAGCCCCGGGACAGGGACGGGGAATGAGCAGTTCTTC
- TRBJ2-3 TRBD2 TRBV9 CASSVTTSGGADTQYF TGTGCCAGCAGCGTAACGACTAGCGGGGGGGCAGATACGCAGTATTTT
- TRBJ2-3 TRBD2 TRBV5-1 CASSPPLAGGPDTQYF TGCGCCAGCAGCCCCCCCCTAGCGGGGGGGCCAGATACGCAGTATTTT
- TRBJ1-4 - TRBV6-5 CASSYSGTWDEKLFF TGTGCCAGCAGTTATTCCGGGACATGGGATGAAAAACTGTTTTTT
- TRBJ1-1 TRBD1 TRBV15 CATSRGQAGTEAFF TGTGCCACCAGCCGGGGACAGGCGGGTACTGAAGCTTTCTTT
- TRBJ2-1 TRBD2 TRBV3-1/TRBV3-2 CASSQEGLAGASARFF TGTGCCAGCAGCCAAGAGGGACTAGCGGGGGCTTCCGCCCGGTTCTTC
- TRBJ1-1 TRBD1 TRBV16 CASSENRGQGYTEAFF TGTGCCAGCAGCGAGAACCGAGGACAGGGCTACACTGAAGCTTTCTTT
- TRBJ2-1 TRBD1 TRBV11-1 CASSLAGTGSNEQFF TGTGCCAGCAGCTTAGCTGGGACAGGGTCCAATGAGCAGTTCTTC